The rows below give T cell receptor beta chains drawn from one sample of a study of blood T cell repertoires in COVID-19. Data came from immunoSEQ multiplex PCR; TCRdb stores just in-frame clones and leaves some out. The sample carries about 220,000 clones, roughly 88% recorded once. Input material: PBMCs or T cells enriched from blood (not recorded which). The receptors were sampled from a woman aged 40 to 55 with acute COVID-19. Each CDR3 is given with its conserved first and last residue. D genes are given only for firm matches. Only part of the rows carry a size: once, few, many, or a class if the clone is expanded.

v_gene: TRBV2; d_gene: .; j_gene: TRBJ1-5; abundance: few; CDR3aa: CASSDRGAGAYLRGNQPQHF; CDR3nt: TGTGCCAGCAGTGATCGGGGGGCAGGGGCCTACCTTAGGGGCAATCAGCCCCAGCATTTT
v_gene: TRBV5-8; d_gene: .; j_gene: TRBJ1-5; abundance: .; CDR3aa: CASSFGRGNQPQHF; CDR3nt: TGTGCCAGCAGCTTTGGGAGGGGCAATCAGCCCCAGCATTTT
v_gene: TRBV9; d_gene: .; j_gene: TRBJ2-3; abundance: .; CDR3aa: CASSGTADTQYF; CDR3nt: TGTGCCAGCAGCGGCACAGCAGATACGCAGTATTTT
v_gene: TRBV5-1; d_gene: TRBD1; j_gene: TRBJ2-6; abundance: .; CDR3aa: CASSPGFGQGASGANVLTF; CDR3nt: TGCGCCAGCAGCCCCGGGTTTGGACAGGGAGCCTCTGGGGCCAACGTCCTGACTTTC
v_gene: TRBV6-2/TRBV6-3; d_gene: .; j_gene: TRBJ2-3; abundance: .; CDR3aa: CASSWRRALSTQYF; CDR3nt: TGTGCCAGCAGTTGGCGGCGGGCCCTCTCTACGCAGTATTTT
v_gene: TRBV27; d_gene: .; j_gene: TRBJ1-1; abundance: .; CDR3aa: CASSARGIGNTEAFF; CDR3nt: TGTGCCAGCAGTGCCCGGGGGATTGGAAACACTGAAGCTTTCTTT
v_gene: TRBV7-8; d_gene: .; j_gene: TRBJ1-1; abundance: .; CDR3aa: CASSAGGLGEAFF; CDR3nt: TGTGCCAGCAGCGCCGGGGGGCTGGGTGAAGCTTTCTTT
v_gene: TRBV5-4; d_gene: .; j_gene: TRBJ1-3; abundance: .; CDR3aa: CASSLFSSGNTIYF; CDR3nt: TGTGCCAGCAGCTTGTTTAGCTCTGGAAACACCATATATTTT
v_gene: TRBV20-1; d_gene: .; j_gene: TRBJ1-2; abundance: .; CDR3aa: CSASIPFLYGYTF; CDR3nt: TGCAGTGCTAGTATTCCTTTCCTCTATGGCTACACCTTC
v_gene: TRBV9; d_gene: TRBD2; j_gene: TRBJ2-3; abundance: .; CDR3aa: CASSDSAGGLDTDTQYF; CDR3nt: TGTGCCAGCAGCGATTCAGCGGGGGGGCTAGACACAGATACGCAGTATTTT
v_gene: TRBV24-1; d_gene: .; j_gene: TRBJ1-1; abundance: .; CDR3aa: CATSIGGRAEAFF; CDR3nt: TGTGCCACCAGCATCGGGGGACGGGCTGAAGCTTTCTTT
v_gene: TRBV9; d_gene: .; j_gene: TRBJ1-4; abundance: .; CDR3aa: CASSELGTRGEKLFF; CDR3nt: TGTGCCAGCAGCGAGCTCGGGACTCGGGGTGAAAAACTGTTTTTT
v_gene: TRBV18; d_gene: .; j_gene: TRBJ2-1; abundance: .; CDR3aa: CASSPEGRHYNEQFF; CDR3nt: TGTGCCAGCTCACCAGAGGGGAGGCACTACAATGAGCAGTTCTTC
v_gene: TRBV5-1; d_gene: .; j_gene: TRBJ1-1; abundance: .; CDR3aa: CASKRVTGLASEAFF; CDR3nt: TGCGCCAGCAAAAGGGTGACAGGATTAGCCTCGGAAGCTTTCTTT
v_gene: TRBV9; d_gene: TRBD1; j_gene: TRBJ1-2; abundance: .; CDR3aa: CASSPEGQGHGYTF; CDR3nt: TGTGCCAGCAGCCCCGAAGGACAGGGGCATGGCTACACCTTC
v_gene: TRBV12-3/TRBV12-4; d_gene: TRBD1; j_gene: TRBJ1-1; abundance: few; CDR3aa: CASTGTVLTEAFF; CDR3nt: TGTGCCAGCACCGGGACAGTCCTAACTGAAGCTTTCTTT
v_gene: TRBV11-2; d_gene: TRBD1; j_gene: TRBJ2-1; abundance: .; CDR3aa: CASSPSTGVYSLSYNEQFF; CDR3nt: TGTGCCAGCAGCCCTTCGACAGGGGTCTACTCCCTCTCCTACAATGAGCAGTTCTTC
v_gene: TRBV5-1; d_gene: .; j_gene: TRBJ1-2; abundance: .; CDR3aa: CASSDRQSHGYTF; CDR3nt: TGCGCCAGCAGCGACCGACAGTCCCATGGCTACACCTTC
v_gene: TRBV9; d_gene: .; j_gene: TRBJ2-2; abundance: .; CDR3aa: CASRDRGPGELFF; CDR3nt: TGTGCCAGCAGGGATCGGGGTCCCGGGGAGCTGTTTTTT
v_gene: TRBV7-3; d_gene: TRBD1; j_gene: TRBJ2-7; abundance: .; CDR3aa: CASSPRGSGTGGNEQYF; CDR3nt: TGTGCCAGCAGCCCTAGAGGCTCGGGGACAGGGGGCAACGAGCAGTACTTC
v_gene: TRBV3-1/TRBV3-2; d_gene: TRBD1; j_gene: TRBJ1-2; abundance: .; CDR3aa: CASSPRGQGNYGYTF; CDR3nt: TGTGCCAGCAGCCCCCGCGGACAGGGGAACTATGGCTACACCTTC
v_gene: TRBV29-1; d_gene: .; j_gene: TRBJ1-2; abundance: .; CDR3aa: CSVAGSPGYTF; CDR3nt: TGCAGCGTTGCAGGGTCTCCCGGCTACACCTTC
v_gene: TRBV9; d_gene: .; j_gene: TRBJ1-2; abundance: .; CDR3aa: CASSAERGQGHYGYTF; CDR3nt: TGTGCCAGCAGCGCCGAGAGAGGACAAGGACACTATGGCTACACCTTC
v_gene: TRBV19; d_gene: .; j_gene: TRBJ1-6; abundance: .; CDR3aa: CASSIVDSYNSPLHF; CDR3nt: TGTGCCAGTAGTATAGTCGACAGCTATAATTCACCCCTCCACTTT
v_gene: TRBV15; d_gene: TRBD2; j_gene: TRBJ2-5; abundance: .; CDR3aa: CATSRVTGGETQYF; CDR3nt: TGTGCCACCAGCAGAGTTACGGGAGGAGAGACCCAGTACTTC
v_gene: TRBV9; d_gene: .; j_gene: TRBJ2-3; abundance: .; CDR3aa: CASSVGADYTDTQYF; CDR3nt: TGTGCCAGCAGCGTAGGAGCGGATTACACAGATACGCAGTATTTT
v_gene: TRBV15; d_gene: .; j_gene: TRBJ1-2; abundance: .; CDR3aa: CATSRDKGVLGYTF; CDR3nt: TGTGCCACCAGCAGAGATAAGGGGGTATTAGGCTACACCTTC
v_gene: TRBV5-5; d_gene: .; j_gene: TRBJ1-6; abundance: .; CDR3aa: CASSLDNSYNSPLHF; CDR3nt: TGTGCCAGCAGCTTGGACAACTCCTATAATTCACCCCTCCACTTT
v_gene: TRBV3-1/TRBV3-2; d_gene: TRBD1; j_gene: TRBJ1-2; abundance: .; CDR3aa: CASSQDRRGYGYTF; CDR3nt: TGTGCCAGCAGCCAGGACAGGCGGGGCTATGGCTACACCTTC
v_gene: TRBV4-1; d_gene: .; j_gene: TRBJ1-2; abundance: .; CDR3aa: CASSQVQGEGYTF; CDR3nt: TGCGCCAGCAGCCAAGTACAAGGGGAAGGCTACACCTTC
v_gene: TRBV28; d_gene: TRBD1; j_gene: TRBJ2-1; abundance: .; CDR3aa: CASSPTGSSSYNEQFF; CDR3nt: TGTGCCAGCAGTCCGACAGGGTCAAGCTCCTACAATGAGCAGTTCTTC
v_gene: TRBV15; d_gene: .; j_gene: TRBJ1-5; abundance: .; CDR3aa: CATSPRGGLSDQPQHF; CDR3nt: TGTGCCACCAGCCCCCGGGGAGGACTCTCCGATCAGCCCCAGCATTTT
v_gene: TRBV5-1; d_gene: .; j_gene: TRBJ1-1; abundance: .; CDR3aa: CASSLGASYTEAFF; CDR3nt: TGCGCCAGCAGCTTAGGAGCCTCTTACACTGAAGCTTTCTTT
v_gene: TRBV7-8; d_gene: .; j_gene: TRBJ1-4; abundance: .; CDR3aa: CASSLAGDEKLFF; CDR3nt: TGTGCCAGCAGCTTAGCAGGGGATGAAAAACTGTTTTTT
v_gene: TRBV19; d_gene: .; j_gene: TRBJ2-1; abundance: .; CDR3aa: CASSSDGGWEQFF; CDR3nt: TGTGCCAGTAGTTCGGATGGGGGGTGGGAGCAGTTCTTC
v_gene: TRBV9; d_gene: .; j_gene: TRBJ1-1; abundance: .; CDR3aa: CASSVLGEGVTEAFF; CDR3nt: TGTGCCAGCAGCGTCCTCGGGGAAGGAGTCACTGAAGCTTTCTTT
v_gene: TRBV4-3; d_gene: TRBD1; j_gene: TRBJ2-1; abundance: .; CDR3aa: CASSQDMTGGINEQFF; CDR3nt: TGCGCCAGCAGCCAAGATATGACAGGGGGTATCAATGAGCAGTTCTTC
v_gene: TRBV2; d_gene: TRBD1; j_gene: TRBJ2-3; abundance: few; CDR3aa: CASSGSGGLADTQYF; CDR3nt: TGTGCCAGCAGTGGATCAGGGGGCCTCGCAGATACGCAGTATTTT
v_gene: TRBV4-3; d_gene: .; j_gene: TRBJ1-4; abundance: .; CDR3aa: CASSQWAGFKEKLFF; CDR3nt: TGCGCCAGCAGCCAATGGGCAGGGTTCAAAGAAAAACTGTTTTTT